This T cell receptor (beta chain) emerged from a study of T cell repertoires in cytomegalovirus infection. Study background: Both a matching HLA type and CMV infection were indicated by public TCR beta signatures. Study results and caveats: The response measured ex vivo was dominated by TCR beta clonotypes (HLA-C-restricted and CMV-specific). Accumulated public TCR beta family frequency recognized individuals carrying CMV together with the relevant HLA.

About this clonotype itself: The target antigen is unknown.

This CDR3 is 15 amino acids long. V dropped 5 bases and J dropped 4 bases, with 17 bases sitting between them. Germline V CDR1 and CDR2: SEHNR, FQNEAQ (reference sequence). Each CDR3 protein is one row after TCRdb ran MiXCR on the reads. The data show about 830,000 distinct CDR3 sequences, over 25% seen once. The sequenced sample was cultured CD8+ T cells from PBMCs, obtained from culture after CMV antigen stimulation. The TCR sequence derives from a human donor in good health (CMV status not recorded). Some clones in this sample may be carry-over from other donors' samples. The J gene is TRBJ1-1, the V gene TRBV7-9; D not certain. The CDR3 DNA is TGTGCCAGCAGCCGAACTACTACAGTAAGCACTGAAGCTTTCTTT. It translates to CASSRTTTVSTEAFF.